Sequencing of this T cell receptor beta chain was carried out in a study of blood T cell repertoires in COVID-19. Generated by immunoSEQ multiplex PCR, the TCRdb table keeps only in-frame clones and is missing some. The table lists around 70,000 clones, roughly 89% of them singletons. CDR1 is DFQATT, CDR2 SNEGSKA, per germline (reference sequence). This CDR3 region has 11 residues. The J segment lost 8 bases and the V segment lost 3 bases, leaving 1 base of the junction unmatched. Sequenced sample: peripheral blood. The rearrangement links TRBV20-1 to TRBJ2-1, with 7 bases identical to TRBD2. The receptor's source is a man older than 75 with acute or convalescent COVID-19. In DNA form, the CDR3 reads TGCAGTGCTAGGGGAGGGGATGAGCAGTTCTTC. Its translation is CSARGGDEQFF.